The T cell receptor beta chain described here comes from a study of blood T cells in healthy people across ages (dated by TCRdb to about 2015). Turning to the overall study: In model experiments, template switching captured about one uniquely barcoded TCR beta cDNA molecule for every two T cells. Donors were grouped into four age groups: young (average roughly 17 years), middle-aged (under 40), aged (around 60) and long-lived (just over 80). For two donors (one aged 18 to 29 and one aged 80 or older), the study analyzed two additional independent replicas of 1 million unique cDNA reads from the same blood draw. The study measured age-related changes in TCR beta repertoire diversity using deep sequencing normalized with unique cDNA molecular identifiers.

The donors were roughly 40 Caucasian individuals from Russia, aged roughly 6 to 100 years, who were systemically healthy. Approximately 10 milliliters of peripheral blood were collected from each donor into EDTA-treated Vacutainer tubes. Ficoll-Paque density-gradient centrifugation was used to isolate PBMCs, with at least 6.5 million per sample. Total RNA was extracted from PBMCs with Trizol reagent, with at least 6 micrograms obtained per sample. Naive CD45RAhigh/CD27high T cell percentages were measured by flow cytometry on a PBMC aliquot from every donor. Overall study results and their limits: There was a strong correlation between observed TCR beta diversity and the percentage of naive T cells measured by flow cytometry. Compared with the aged group, the long-lived group had more naive CD4+ T cells, fewer expanded clones and increased TCR diversity, suggesting age selection. Because donor CMV infection status was unknown, age-related changes in expanded clonotypes were potentially confounded. Observed TCR beta diversity per million T cells fell roughly linearly with age, and a significant reduction was already apparent by age roughly 41. Bulk unsorted PBMC profiling prevented conclusive comparison of naive and antigen-experienced compartments. Total diversity estimates from one million sequenced T cells were considered lower bounds and underestimates.

On this clonotype: Its cognate antigen has yet to be identified. Per-nucleotide qualities are absent, and no much larger clonotype sits a single base away.

The CDR3, cysteine through phenylalanine, is 15 amino acids long. The sequence is cut down to CDR3 DNA, 45 bases in frame from base 1. Trimming at the junction amounts to 5 bases on V and 2 bases on J, and the germline ends lie 17 bases apart. CDR1 is given as DFQATT and CDR2 as SNEGSKA, both from the germline V gene (reference sequence). Library preparation was by 5' RACE. TCRdb shows the sequencer as Illumina HiSeq 2500. A second roughly 7 to 12 cycle PCR used a sample-barcoded 5' primer and a J-beta primer mix. Each TCR beta cDNA molecule received a unique molecular identifier from a template-switch 5' adaptor carrying 12 random nucleotides. At least 2.5 million CDR3-containing paired-end reads were obtained from each sample. All of the RNA was converted into first-strand cDNA using the Mint cDNA synthesis kit, with a TRBC-specific oligonucleotide serving as the primer. Following uracil-DNA glycosylase treatment, all cDNA underwent a first 18-cycle PCR with the universal primers M1SS and BC2_uni_R. The source study handled its data this way. Normalization of each sample was performed by random selection of 1 million high-quality reads, each carrying a distinct molecular identifier. Instead of being binned into consensus sequences, reads with shared molecular identifiers were discarded. MiTCR, with a Q25 quality threshold and the strictest error-elimination algorithm, was used for CDR3 identification, clonotype clustering and error correction. Lower-bound total TCR beta diversity was estimated with a nonparametric unseen species model using Euler transformation. The public reads were quality trimmed at Q25 with fastp and then assembled into clones with MiXCR by TCRdb, keeping productive beta chains. CDR3 protein duplicates are merged, each entry listing the most common genes and DNA. TCRdb, not the authors, supplied the V and J calls. For this sample the table gives 750,000 to 850,000 distinct CDR3 sequences, of which more than 20% were detected only once. Of the sample, around 3.6% is held by the ten largest clones.

This same sample was also part of a study on T cells of mothers and their children. As noted in the second study: Nine systemically healthy Caucasian individuals served as donors, namely three mothers together with their six children. cDNA synthesis consumed the entire amount of extracted RNA, loaded at approximately 1.6 ug RNA in each 15 ul reaction. In the second PCR, sample barcodes and 2-4 random nucleotides were introduced via the M1S primer. Over 9.5 million TCR beta CDR3 reads were obtained for each mother, and 2.7 million or so reads were obtained for each child. In both related and unrelated pairs, thymic selection shapes the output of TCR recombination in a similar way, with inherited differences having only a minor effect. Normalized repertoire overlap was always found to be slightly, but never significantly, higher in related mother-child pairs than in unrelated mother-child pairs. With a sensitivity of 90 to 100 clones per million clonotypes, no persistent microchimeric T cell clones were detected. In the study, deep NGS was used to compare the TCR beta repertoires of mothers and children, and features distinguishing related mother-child pairs from unrelated individuals were sought. The mean age was about 37 +/- 4 years for the mothers and about 10 +/- 4 years for the children. After adapter ligation with NEBNext reagents, the libraries were sequenced on Illumina HiSeq 2000 with 100+100 nt paired-end reads. To avoid cross-contamination, the mother libraries and the child libraries were prepared a month apart and sequenced in separate runs. For each donor, somewhere between roughly 450,000 and 2,000,000 distinct TCR beta clonotypes were identified. Naive TCR beta clonotypes were estimated from low-frequency clonotypes matched to each donor's FACS-determined naive share, without sorting.

The TCR sequence derives from a boy aged 5-17 years in good health. Sequenced sample: blood. The chain employs TRBV20-1 and TRBJ2-3; the D region possibly corresponds to TRBD1 (6 bases align). The bases are TGCAGTGCTGGGCAGTGGGACACCGCCACAGATACGCAGTATTTT. Translated, it reads CSAGQWDTATDTQYF.